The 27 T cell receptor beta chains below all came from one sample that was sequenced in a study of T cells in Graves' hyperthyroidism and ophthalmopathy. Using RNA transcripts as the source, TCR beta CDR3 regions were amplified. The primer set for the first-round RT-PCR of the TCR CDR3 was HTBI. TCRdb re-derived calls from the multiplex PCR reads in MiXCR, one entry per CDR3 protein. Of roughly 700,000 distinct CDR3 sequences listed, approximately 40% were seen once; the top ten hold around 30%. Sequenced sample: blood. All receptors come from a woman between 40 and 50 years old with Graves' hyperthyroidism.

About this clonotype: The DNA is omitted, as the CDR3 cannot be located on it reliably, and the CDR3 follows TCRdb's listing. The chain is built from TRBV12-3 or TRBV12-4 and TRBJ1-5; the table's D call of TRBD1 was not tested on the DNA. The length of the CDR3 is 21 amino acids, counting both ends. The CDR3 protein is CASSSSGQGFVPSSWNQPQHF.

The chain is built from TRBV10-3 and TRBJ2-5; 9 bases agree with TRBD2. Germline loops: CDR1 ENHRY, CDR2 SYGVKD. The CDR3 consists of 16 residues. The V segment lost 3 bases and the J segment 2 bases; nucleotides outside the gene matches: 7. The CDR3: CAISEKGGRGQETQYF. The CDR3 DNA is TGTGCCATCAGTGAAAAGGGCGGGAGGGGACAAGAGACCCAGTACTTC.

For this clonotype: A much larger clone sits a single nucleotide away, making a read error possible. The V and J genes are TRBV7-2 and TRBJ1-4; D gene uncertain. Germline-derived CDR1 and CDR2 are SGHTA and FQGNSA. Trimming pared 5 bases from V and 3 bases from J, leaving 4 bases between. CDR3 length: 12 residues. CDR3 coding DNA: TGTGCCAGCAGCCAAGCTAATGAAAAACTGTTTTTT. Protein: CASSQANEKLFF.

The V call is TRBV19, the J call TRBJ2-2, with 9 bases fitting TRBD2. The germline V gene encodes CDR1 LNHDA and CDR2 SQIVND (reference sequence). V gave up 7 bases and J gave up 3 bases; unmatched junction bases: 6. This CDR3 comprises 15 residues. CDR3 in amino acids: CASKGGRAYTGELFF. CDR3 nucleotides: TGTGCCAGTAAAGGCGGGAGGGCCTACACCGGGGAGCTGTTTTTT.

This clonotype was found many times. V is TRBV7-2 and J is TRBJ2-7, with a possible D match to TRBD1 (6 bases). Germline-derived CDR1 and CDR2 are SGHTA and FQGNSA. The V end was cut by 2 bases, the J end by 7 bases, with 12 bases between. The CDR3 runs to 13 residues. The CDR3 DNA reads TGTGCCAGCAGCTTATATATGGGACAAGAGCAGTACTTC. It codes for CASSLYMGQEQYF. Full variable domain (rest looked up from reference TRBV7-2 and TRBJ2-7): GAGVSQSPSNKVTEKGKDVELRCDPISGHTALYWYRQSLGQGLEFLIYFQGNSAPDKSGLPSDRFSAERTGGSVSTLTIQRTQQEDSAVYLCASSLYMGQEQYFGPGTRLTVT.

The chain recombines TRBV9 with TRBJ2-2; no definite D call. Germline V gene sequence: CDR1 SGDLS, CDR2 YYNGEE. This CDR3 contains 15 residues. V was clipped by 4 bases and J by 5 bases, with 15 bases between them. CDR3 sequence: CASSPLLVQTGELFF. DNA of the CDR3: TGTGCCAGCAGCCCCCTCCTCGTCCAGACCGGGGAGCTGTTTTTT.

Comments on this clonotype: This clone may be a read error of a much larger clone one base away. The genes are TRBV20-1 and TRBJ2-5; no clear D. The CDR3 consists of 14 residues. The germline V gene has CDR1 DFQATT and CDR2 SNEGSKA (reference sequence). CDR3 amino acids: CSARDLRVQEPQYF. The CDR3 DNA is TGCAGTGCTAGAGATTTAAGGGTTCAAGAGCCCCAGTACTTC.

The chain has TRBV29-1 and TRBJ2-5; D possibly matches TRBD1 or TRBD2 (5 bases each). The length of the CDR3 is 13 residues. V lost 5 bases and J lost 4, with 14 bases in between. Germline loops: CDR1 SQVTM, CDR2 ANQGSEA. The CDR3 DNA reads TGCAGCGTTACCGCAGGGAGACCAGAGACCCAGTACTTC. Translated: CSVTAGRPETQYF.

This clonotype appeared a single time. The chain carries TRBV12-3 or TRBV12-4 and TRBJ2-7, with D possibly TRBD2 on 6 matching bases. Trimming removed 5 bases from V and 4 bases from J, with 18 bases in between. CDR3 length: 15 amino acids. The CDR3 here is CASSRARETSYEQYF. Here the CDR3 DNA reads TGTGCCAGCAGTCGTGCACGGGAGACCTCATACGAGCAGTACTTC.

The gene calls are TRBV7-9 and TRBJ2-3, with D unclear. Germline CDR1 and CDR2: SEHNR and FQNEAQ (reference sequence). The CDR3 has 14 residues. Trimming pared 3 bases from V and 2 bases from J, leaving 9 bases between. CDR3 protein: CASSLERFTDTQYF. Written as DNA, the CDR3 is TGTGCCAGCAGCTTGGAGCGTTTCACAGATACGCAGTATTTT.

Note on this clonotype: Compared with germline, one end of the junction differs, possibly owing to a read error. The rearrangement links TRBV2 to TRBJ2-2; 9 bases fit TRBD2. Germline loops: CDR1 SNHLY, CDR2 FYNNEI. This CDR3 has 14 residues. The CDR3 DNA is TGCGCCAGTCATATAGCGGGAGTAACGGGGGAGCTGTTTTTT. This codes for CASHIAGVTGELFF. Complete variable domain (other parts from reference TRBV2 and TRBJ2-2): EPEVTQTPSHQVTQMGQEVILRCVPISNHLYFYWYRQILGQKVEFLVSFYNNEISEKSEIFDDQFSVERPDGSNFTLKIRSTKLEDSAMYFCASHIAGVTGELFFGEGSRLTVL.

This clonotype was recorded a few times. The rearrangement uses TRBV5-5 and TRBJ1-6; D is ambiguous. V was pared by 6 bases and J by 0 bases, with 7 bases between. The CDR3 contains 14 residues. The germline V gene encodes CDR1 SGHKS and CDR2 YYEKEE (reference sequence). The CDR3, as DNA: TGTGCCAGCACAACATTCTCCTATAATTCACCCCTCCACTTT. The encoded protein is CASTTFSYNSPLHF.

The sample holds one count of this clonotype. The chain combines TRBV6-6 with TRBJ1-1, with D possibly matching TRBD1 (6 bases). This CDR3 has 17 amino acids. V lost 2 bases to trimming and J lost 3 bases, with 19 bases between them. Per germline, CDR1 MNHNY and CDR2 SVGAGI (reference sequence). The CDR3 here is CASSYATGWGKDTEAFF. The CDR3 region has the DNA TGTGCCAGCAGTTACGCAACAGGGTGGGGTAAGGACACTGAAGCTTTCTTT.

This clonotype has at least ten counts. The CDR3 DNA follows: TGTGCCAGCAGCCAGACCCGCTCTGGAAACACCATATATTTT. This gives the protein CASSQTRSGNTIYF. This chain uses TRBV14 with TRBJ1-3; D is unresolved. Per the germline V gene, CDR1 is SGHDN and CDR2 is FVKESK. Deletions cut 3 bases from V and 0 bases from J, with 6 bases between. CDR3 size: 14 residues.

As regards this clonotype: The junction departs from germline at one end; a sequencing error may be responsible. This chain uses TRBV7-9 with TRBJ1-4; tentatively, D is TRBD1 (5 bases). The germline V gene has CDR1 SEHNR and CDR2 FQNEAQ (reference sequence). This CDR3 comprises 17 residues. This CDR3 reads CASSPRTAWGTNEKLFF. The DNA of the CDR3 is TGCGCCAGCAGCCCTCGAACAGCCTGGGGGACTAATGAAAAACTGTTTTTT.

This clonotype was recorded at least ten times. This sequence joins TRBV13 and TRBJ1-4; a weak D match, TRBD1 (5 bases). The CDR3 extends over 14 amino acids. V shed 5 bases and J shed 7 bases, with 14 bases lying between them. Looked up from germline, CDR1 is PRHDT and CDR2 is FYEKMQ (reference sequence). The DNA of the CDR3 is TGTGCCAGCAGCCCGGGGCTCGAAACTGAAAAACTGTTTTTT. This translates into CASSPGLETEKLFF. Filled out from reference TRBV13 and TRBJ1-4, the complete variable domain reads AAGVIQSPRHLIKEKRETATLKCYPIPRHDTVYWYQQGPGQDPQFLISFYEKMQSDKGSIPDRFSAQQFSDYHSELNMSSLELGDSALYFCASSPGLETEKLFFGSGTQLSVL.

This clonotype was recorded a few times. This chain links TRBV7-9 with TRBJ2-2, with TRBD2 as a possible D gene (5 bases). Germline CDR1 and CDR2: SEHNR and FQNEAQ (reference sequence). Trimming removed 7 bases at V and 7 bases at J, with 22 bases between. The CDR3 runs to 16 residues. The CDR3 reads CASTYARENRGGELFF. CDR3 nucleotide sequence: TGTGCCAGCACCTATGCGAGGGAAAATCGGGGCGGGGAGCTGTTTTTT. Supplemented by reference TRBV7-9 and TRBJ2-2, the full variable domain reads DTGVSQNPRHKITKRGQNVTFRCDPISEHNRLYWYRQTLGQGPEFLTYFQNEAQLEKSRLLSDRFSAERPKGSFSTLEIQRTEQGDSAMYLCASTYARENRGGELFFGEGSRLTVL.

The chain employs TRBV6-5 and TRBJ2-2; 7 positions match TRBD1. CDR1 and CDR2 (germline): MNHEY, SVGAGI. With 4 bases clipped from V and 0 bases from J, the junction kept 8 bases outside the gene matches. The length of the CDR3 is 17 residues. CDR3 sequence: CASSSTGFGTNTGELFF. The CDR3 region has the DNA TGTGCCAGCAGTTCGACAGGGTTTGGAACGAACACCGGGGAGCTGTTTTTT.

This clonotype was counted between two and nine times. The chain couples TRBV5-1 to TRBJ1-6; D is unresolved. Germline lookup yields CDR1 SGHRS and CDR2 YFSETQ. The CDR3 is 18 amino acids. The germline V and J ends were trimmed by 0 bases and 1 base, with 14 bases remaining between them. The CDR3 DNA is TGCGCCAGCAGCTTGGCCGGGGAACGGAGGTCCTATAATTCACCCCTCCACTTT. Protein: CASSLAGERRSYNSPLHF.

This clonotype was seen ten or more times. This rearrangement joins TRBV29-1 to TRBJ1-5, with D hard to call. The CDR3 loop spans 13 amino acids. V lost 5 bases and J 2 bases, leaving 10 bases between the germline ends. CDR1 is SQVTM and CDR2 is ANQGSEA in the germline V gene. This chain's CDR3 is CSVIPWGNQPQHF. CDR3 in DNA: TGCAGCGTTATCCCCTGGGGCAATCAGCCCCAGCATTTT. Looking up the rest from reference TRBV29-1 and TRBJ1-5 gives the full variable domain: SAVISQKPSRDICQRGTSLTIQCQVDSQVTMMFWYRQQPGQSLTLIATANQGSEATYESGFVIDKFPISRPNLTFSTLTVSNMSPEDSSIYLCSVIPWGNQPQHFGDGTRLSIL.

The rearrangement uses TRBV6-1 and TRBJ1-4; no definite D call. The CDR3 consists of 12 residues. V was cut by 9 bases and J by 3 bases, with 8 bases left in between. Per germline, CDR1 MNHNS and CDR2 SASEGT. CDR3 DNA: TGTGCCAGTCGGGCTTCTAATGAAAAACTGTTTTTT. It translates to CASRASNEKLFF.

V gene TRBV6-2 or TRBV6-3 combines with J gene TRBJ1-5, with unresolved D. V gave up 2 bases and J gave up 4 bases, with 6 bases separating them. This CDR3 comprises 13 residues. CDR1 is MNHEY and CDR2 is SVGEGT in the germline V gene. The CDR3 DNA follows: TGTGCCAGCAGTTACGTTCCGAATCAGCCCCAGCATTTT. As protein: CASSYVPNQPQHF.

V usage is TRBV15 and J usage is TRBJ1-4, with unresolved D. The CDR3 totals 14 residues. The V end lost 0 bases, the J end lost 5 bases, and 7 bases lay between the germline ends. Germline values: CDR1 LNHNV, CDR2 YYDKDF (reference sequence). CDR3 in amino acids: CATSREQSNEKLFF. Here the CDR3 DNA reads TGTGCCACCAGCAGAGAACAGAGCAATGAAAAACTGTTTTTT.

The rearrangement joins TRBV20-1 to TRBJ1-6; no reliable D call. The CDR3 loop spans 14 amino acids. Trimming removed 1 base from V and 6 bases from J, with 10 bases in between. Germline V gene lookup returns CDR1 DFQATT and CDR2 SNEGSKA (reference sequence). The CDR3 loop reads CSARAGGLNSPLHF. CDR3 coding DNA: TGCAGTGCTAGAGCGGGCGGTCTTAATTCACCCCTCCACTTT.

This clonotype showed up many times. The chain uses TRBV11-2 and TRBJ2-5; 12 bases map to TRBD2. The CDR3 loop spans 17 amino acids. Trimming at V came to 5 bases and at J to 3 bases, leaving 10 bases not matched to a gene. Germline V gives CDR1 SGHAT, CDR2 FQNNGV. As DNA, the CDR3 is TGTGCCAGCAGCCCATATCCTAGCGGGAGGGCAGAAGAGACCCAGTACTTC. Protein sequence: CASSPYPSGRAEETQYF. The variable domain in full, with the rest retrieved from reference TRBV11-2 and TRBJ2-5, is EAGVAQSPRYKIIEKRQSVAFWCNPISGHATLYWYQQILGQGPKLLIQFQNNGVVDDSQLPKDRFSAERLKGVDSTLKIQPAKLEDSAVYLCASSPYPSGRAEETQYFGPGTRLLVL.

CDR3 amino acids: CASSLAGGWETQYF. CDR3 sequence (DNA): TGTGCCAGCAGTTTAGCGGGGGGGTGGGAGACCCAGTACTTC. V usage is TRBV12-3 or TRBV12-4 and J usage is TRBJ2-5; 7 positions match TRBD2. This CDR3 comprises 14 residues. V lost 0 bases, J lost 5 bases, and 3 bases stayed unmatched.

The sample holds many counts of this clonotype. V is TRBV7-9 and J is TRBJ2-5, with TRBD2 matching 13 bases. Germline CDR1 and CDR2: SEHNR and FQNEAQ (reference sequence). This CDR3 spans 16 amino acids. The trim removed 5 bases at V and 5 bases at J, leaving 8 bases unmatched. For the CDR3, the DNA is TGTGCCAGCAGCCGGACTAGCGGGGGCTGGGGGGAGACCCAGTACTTC. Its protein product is CASSRTSGGWGETQYF.